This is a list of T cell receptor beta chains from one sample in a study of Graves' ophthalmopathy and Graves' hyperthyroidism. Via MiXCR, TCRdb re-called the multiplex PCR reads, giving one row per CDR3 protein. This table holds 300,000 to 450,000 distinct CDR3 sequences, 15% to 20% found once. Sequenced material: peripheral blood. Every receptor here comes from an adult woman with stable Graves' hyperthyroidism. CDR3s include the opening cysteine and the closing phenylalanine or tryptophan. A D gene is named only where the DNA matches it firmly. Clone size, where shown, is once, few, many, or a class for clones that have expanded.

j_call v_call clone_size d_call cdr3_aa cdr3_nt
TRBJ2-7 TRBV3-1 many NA CASSQRSGTYEQYF TGTGCCAGCAGCCAACGGAGCGGTACTTACGAGCAGTACTTC
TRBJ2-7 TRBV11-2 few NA CASSLKETTGSSYEQYF TGTGCCAGCAGCTTAAAGGAGACGACCGGAAGCTCCTACGAGCAGTACTTC
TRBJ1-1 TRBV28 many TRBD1 CASRTRQGSMNTEAFF TGTGCCAGCAGAACTAGACAGGGATCCATGAACACTGAAGCTTTCTTT
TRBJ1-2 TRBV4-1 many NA CASSDRTAKNYGYTF TGCGCCAGCAGCGACCGGACAGCCAAGAACTATGGCTACACCTTC
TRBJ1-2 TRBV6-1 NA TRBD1 CASRGTGLYYGYTF TGTGCCAGCAGGGGGACAGGGTTGTACTATGGCTACACCTTC
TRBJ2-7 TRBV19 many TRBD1 CASSPGTAAYEQYF TGTGCCAGTAGTCCCGGGACAGCCGCCTACGAGCAGTACTTC
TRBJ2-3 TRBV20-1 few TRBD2 CSATGLAGEVDTQYF TGCAGTGCCACGGGACTAGCGGGAGAAGTAGATACGCAGTATTTT
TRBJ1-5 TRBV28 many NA CASEEGLQPQHF TGTGCCAGCGAGGAGGGGCTTCAGCCCCAGCATTTT
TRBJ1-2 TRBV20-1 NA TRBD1 CSARQSPKQGASGYTF TGCAGTGCTAGACAAAGCCCCAAACAGGGGGCAAGTGGCTACACCTTC
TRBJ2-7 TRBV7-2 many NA CASSLVQGRYEQYF TGTGCCAGCAGCTTAGTGCAGGGGAGGTACGAGCAGTACTTC
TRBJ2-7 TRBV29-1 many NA CSVEGAGNYEQYF TGCAGCGTTGAAGGTGCGGGTAACTACGAGCAGTACTTC
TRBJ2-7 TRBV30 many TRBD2 CAWSVPLRAGGSYEQYF TGTGCCTGGAGTGTACCGTTGAGAGCGGGAGGTTCTTACGAGCAGTACTTC
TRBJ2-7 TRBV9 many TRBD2 CASSVDPGLADRRYF TGTGCCAGCAGCGTAGACCCGGGACTAGCGGACAGGAGGTACTTC
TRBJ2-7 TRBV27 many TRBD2 CASSLSPRTSETYEQYF TGTGCCAGCAGTTTATCCCCACGGACTAGCGAGACCTACGAGCAGTACTTC
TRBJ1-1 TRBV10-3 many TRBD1 CAISLQGLNTEAFF TGTGCCATCAGCTTACAGGGGCTGAACACTGAAGCTTTCTTT
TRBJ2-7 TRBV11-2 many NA CASSFSPDPSFEQYF TGTGCCAGCAGCTTCTCTCCAGACCCCTCCTTCGAGCAGTACTTC
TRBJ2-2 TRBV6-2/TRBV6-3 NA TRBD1 CASSYEQGDAGELFF TGTGCCAGCAGTTACGAGCAGGGGGATGCCGGGGAGCTGTTTTTT
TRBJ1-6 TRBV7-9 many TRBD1 CASSPVGDRVYSPLHF TGTGCCAGCAGCCCGGTGGGGGACAGGGTTTATTCACCCCTCCACTTT
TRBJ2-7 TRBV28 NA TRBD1 CASTGTATYEQYF TGTGCCAGCACCGGGACAGCCACCTACGAGCAGTACTTC
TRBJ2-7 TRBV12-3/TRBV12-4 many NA CASGSLLDYEQYF TGTGCCAGCGGTAGTCTCTTGGACTACGAGCAGTACTTC
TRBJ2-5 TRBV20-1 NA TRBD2 CSAGPPGLEETQYF TGCAGTGCTGGACCCCCGGGACTAGAGGAGACCCAGTACTTC
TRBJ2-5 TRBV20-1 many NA CSARDPGVRETQYF TGCAGTGCTAGAGATCCGGGGGTAAGGGAGACCCAGTACTTC
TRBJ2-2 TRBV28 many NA CASSLSGRSTGELFF TGTGCCAGCAGTTTATCCGGGAGATCCACCGGGGAGCTGTTTTTT
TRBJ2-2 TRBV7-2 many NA CASSLWYNTGELFF TGTGCCAGCAGCTTATGGTATAACACCGGGGAGCTGTTTTTT
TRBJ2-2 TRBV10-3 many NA CAISELGISNTGELFF TGTGCCATCAGTGAGTTGGGTATCTCGAACACCGGGGAGCTGTTTTTT
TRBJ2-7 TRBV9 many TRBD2 CASSVTGTTYEQYF TGTGCCAGCAGCGTAACGGGGACTACCTACGAGCAGTACTTC
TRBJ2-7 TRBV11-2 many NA CASKGGQSYEQYF TGTGCCAGCAAGGGTGGGCAGTCCTACGAGCAGTACTTC
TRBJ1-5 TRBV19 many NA CASRDGGYQPQHF TGTGCCAGTAGGGATGGGGGATATCAGCCCCAGCATTTT
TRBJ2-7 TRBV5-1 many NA CASSWAGEGYEQYF TGCGCCAGCAGCTGGGCCGGCGAGGGCTACGAGCAGTACTTC
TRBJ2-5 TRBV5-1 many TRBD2 CASTVAGVEETQYF TGCGCCAGCACGGTAGCGGGAGTGGAGGAGACCCAGTACTTC
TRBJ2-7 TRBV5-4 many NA CASSPRSWARDYEQYF TGTGCCAGCAGCCCTCGGTCCTGGGCCAGAGACTACGAGCAGTACTTC
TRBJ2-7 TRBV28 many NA CASSLMRGGEQYF TGTGCCAGCAGCCTGATGAGGGGAGGCGAGCAGTACTTC
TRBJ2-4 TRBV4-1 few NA CASSQAPRAKNIQYF TGCGCCAGCAGCCAAGCTCCAAGAGCCAAAAACATTCAGTACTTC
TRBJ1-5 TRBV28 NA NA CASSFPHQPQHF TGTGCCAGCAGTTTCCCTCATCAGCCCCAGCATTTT
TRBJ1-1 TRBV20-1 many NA CSCPGASNTEAFF TGCAGTTGCCCGGGGGCGTCGAACACTGAAGCTTTCTTT
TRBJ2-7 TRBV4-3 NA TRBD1 CASSARTGGYEQYF TGCGCCAGCAGCGCCCGGACAGGGGGCTACGAGCAGTACTTC
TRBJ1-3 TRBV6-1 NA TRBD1 CASNPGQVSGNTIYF TGTGCCAGCAATCCGGGACAGGTCTCTGGAAACACCATATATTTT
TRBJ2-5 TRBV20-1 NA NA CSARGPGLQETQYF TGCAGTGCTAGAGGGCCGGGCCTTCAAGAGACCCAGTACTTC
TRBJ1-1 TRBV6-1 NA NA CASSANRVTTEAFF TGTGCCAGCAGTGCGAACAGGGTGACCACTGAAGCTTTCTTT
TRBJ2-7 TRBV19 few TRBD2 CASSIGAGVHEQYF TGTGCCAGTAGTATAGGAGCGGGAGTCCACGAGCAGTACTTC
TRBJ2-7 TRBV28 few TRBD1 CASSYQQGAFSYEQYF TGTGCCAGCAGTTACCAACAGGGGGCGTTTTCATACGAGCAGTACTTC
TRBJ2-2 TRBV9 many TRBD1 CASTRDRDTGELFF TGTGCCAGCACGCGGGACAGGGATACCGGGGAGCTGTTTTTT
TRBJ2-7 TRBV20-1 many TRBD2 CSAGSGAPYEQYF TGCAGTGCTGGGAGCGGGGCACCCTACGAGCAGTACTTC
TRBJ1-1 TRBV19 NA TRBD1 CASSIDRTGEAFF TGTGCCAGTAGTATAGATCGGACAGGGGAAGCTTTCTTT
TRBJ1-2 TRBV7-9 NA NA CASATANYGYTF TGTGCCAGCGCGACAGCTAACTATGGCTACACCTTC
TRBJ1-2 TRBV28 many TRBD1 CASSFGDRAGDGYTF TGTGCCAGCAGTTTCGGGGACAGGGCGGGGGATGGCTACACCTTC